This T cell receptor beta chain is drawn from a study of beta chain features in type 1 diabetes. Study-level points and caveats: Within each of all four CD4+ subsets, Type 1 diabetes patients had TCRB CDR3s that were moderately but significantly shorter.

This CDR3 is 16 amino acids long. The ends were cut back, 0 bases at V and 4 bases at J, with 15 bases in the middle. From germline, CDR1 is SGHNT and CDR2 YYREEE (reference sequence). This clone has just a few counts. Antigen: not known. cDNA synthesis used the whole RNA isolate, giving expressed TCRB sequences. Sequenced by immunoSEQ multiplex PCR; TCRdb stores in-frame clones only, minus some. The sample includes 500,000 to 650,000 clones, approximately 13% of them seen just once. This clonotype originated in a man under 40 with type 1 diabetes. Material: naive CD4+ T cells from blood. The chain carries TRBV5-4 and TRBJ2-3; tentatively, D is TRBD1 (5 bases). DNA of the CDR3: TGTGCCAGCAGCTTGGAGGTCACAGGTAGATCAGATACGCAGTATTTT. It codes for CASSLEVTGRSDTQYF.